Described below is a single T cell receptor beta chain sequence and its context. Its antigen remains unknown. TCRdb passed the 5' RACE reads through MiXCR, listing each CDR3 protein once. The profile covers approximately 1.8 million distinct CDR3 sequences, with about 32% appearing a single time and over 0.25% taken by the ten largest. The data originate from a study of identical twins. V lost 2 bases to trimming and J lost 5 bases; unmatched junction nucleotides: 6. The germline gives CDR1 DFQATT, CDR2 SNEGSKA (reference sequence). The CDR3 has 14 residues. Study-wide results and limits: Excess low generation probability was seen in twin-shared out-of-frame alpha sequences. Model-predicted out-of-frame TCR alpha sharing fell below observed values in monozygotic twins. Beta clonotypes that were abundant in cord blood contained fewer insertions, a pattern absent from memory repertoires.

The chain links TRBV20-1 to TRBJ2-1; 7 bases agree with TRBD2. The specimen sequenced was cord blood. This sequence originates from a newborn girl in good health. CDR3 loop: CSARSPSGDNEQFF. The CDR3 DNA reads as TGCAGTGCTAGATCGCCTAGCGGAGACAATGAGCAGTTCTTC.